These 30 T cell receptor beta chains originate from one sample sequenced in a study of T cells in Graves' hyperthyroidism and ophthalmopathy. RNA transcripts provided the source from which TCR beta CDR3 regions were amplified. With the HTBI primer set, the TCR CDR3 went through a first round of RT-PCR. MiXCR was run by TCRdb on the multiplex PCR reads, yielding one entry per CDR3 protein. The sample includes roughly 580,000 distinct CDR3 sequences, 40% to 55% of them seen just once. Sample: peripheral blood or thyroid tissue (not recorded which). The receptors here all came from a woman younger than 35 with Graves' hyperthyroidism.

As concerns this clonotype: This may stem from a read error, because a much larger clone lies one nucleotide away. The chain recombines TRBV7-8 with TRBJ1-1, with a possible D match to TRBD1 (5 bases). The V gene lost 6 bases and the J gene lost 2 bases, with 10 bases spanning the gap. The CDR3 extends over 13 amino acids. Germline values: CDR1 SGHVS, CDR2 FQNEAQ. The CDR3 here is CASRFGANTEAFF. In DNA form, the CDR3 reads TGTGCCAGCAGGTTCGGGGCCAACACTGAAGCTTTCTTT.

This clonotype has only one observation. The chain is built from TRBV5-4 and TRBJ2-2; possible D gene TRBD1, 5 bases. CDR3 length equals 19 residues. Germline loops: CDR1 SGHNT, CDR2 YYREEE (reference sequence). V was trimmed by 5 bases and J by 0 bases, leaving 23 bases between them. The CDR3 here is CASRLARQGGGSNTGELFF. The CDR3, as DNA: TGTGCCAGCAGACTGGCCCGGCAGGGTGGTGGGTCGAACACCGGGGAGCTGTTTTTT.

To note about this clonotype: Given the absence of the conserved phenylalanine or tryptophan at the CDR3 end, a read error is likely. The chain combines TRBV7-3 with TRBJ1-2; D may be TRBD1 (6 bases). The V gene's germline CDR1 is SGHTA and CDR2 FQGTGA. The ends were cut back, 5 bases at V and 4 bases at J, with 20 bases in the middle. The CDR3 extends over 16 amino acids. CDR3 nucleotides: TGTGCCAGCAGCCAAGATCTCCGGACAGAGCCCTATGGCTACACCTGC. Residues: CASSQDLRTEPYGYTC.

The table lists this clonotype with a few counts. Here the CDR3 reads CSATPGAYGYTF. The CDR3 DNA follows: TGCAGTGCTACCCCAGGGGCTTATGGCTACACCTTC. The chain recombines TRBV20-1 with TRBJ1-2; possible D gene TRBD1, 6 bases. The CDR3 is 12 residues long. Germline V gene data show CDR1 as DFQATT and CDR2 as SNEGSKA (reference sequence). Trimming removed 4 bases at V and 5 bases at J, with 11 bases between.

The V gene is TRBV7-3, the J gene TRBJ1-5, with 7 bases fitting TRBD1. The CDR3 extends over 15 amino acids. Germline CDR1 is SGHTA and CDR2 is FQGTGA. The junction had 8 bases not matched to a gene; V was cut back by 6 bases and J by 3 bases. CDR3 bases: TGTGCCAGCAGAGCCGGGACAGACCTCAATCAGCCCCAGCATTTT. It yields the protein CASRAGTDLNQPQHF.

This chain links TRBV5-6 with TRBJ1-1; 11 nucleotides agree with TRBD1. This CDR3 comprises 15 residues. Germline CDR1 reads SGHDT; CDR2 reads YYEEEE. Trimming at V came to 6 bases and at J to 11 bases, leaving 15 bases not matched to a gene. CDR3 protein: CASTGQGAPNIWAFF. CDR3 DNA: TGTGCCAGCACTGGACAGGGGGCGCCGAACATTTGGGCTTTCTTT.

The rearrangement uses TRBV20-1 and TRBJ1-1, with TRBD1 as a possible D gene (5 bases). Trimming stripped 8 bases from V and 4 bases from J, with 17 bases between. The germline V gene encodes CDR1 DFQATT and CDR2 SNEGSKA (reference sequence). The CDR3 length is 13 residues. CDR3 protein: CSLRDSRLTEAFF. As DNA, the CDR3 is TGCAGTCTTCGGGACTCACGTCTCACTGAAGCTTTCTTT.

The table lists this clonotype with many counts. The gene calls are TRBV29-1 and TRBJ2-7; TRBD1 agrees at 10 bases. Germline CDR1 and CDR2: SQVTM and ANQGSEA. J was trimmed by 0 bases and V by 4 bases; bases with no gene match: 3. The CDR3 length is 14 residues. The DNA of the CDR3 is TGCAGCGTTGGCGGACAGGGGGACTCCTACGAGCAGTACTTC. Translating it yields CSVGGQGDSYEQYF.

The gene calls are TRBV7-8 and TRBJ1-1, with D tentatively TRBD1 (5 bases). The CDR3 consists of 12 residues. CDR1 and CDR2 from the germline V gene are SGHVS and FQNEAQ. V dropped 2 bases and J dropped 12 bases, with 13 bases sitting between them. CDR3 nucleotides: TGTGCCAGCAGCTTACGGGGGACCGAAACTTTCTTT. The encoded protein is CASSLRGTETFF. Drawing the rest from reference TRBV7-8 and TRBJ1-1, the complete variable domain is GAGVSQSPRYKVAKRGQDVALRCDPISGHVSLFWYQQALGQGPEFLTYFQNEAQLDKSGLPSDRFFAERPEGSVSTLKIQRTQQEDSAVYLCASSLRGTETFFGQGTRLTVV.

The chain employs TRBV7-2 and TRBJ2-5; 12 bases fit TRBD1. V was clipped by 5 bases and J by 5 bases; unmatched bases: 12. CDR1 and CDR2 (germline): SGHTA, FQGNSA. CDR3 length: 17 residues. The CDR3 here is CASSQDRGQGAGETQYF. The CDR3 DNA reads as TGTGCCAGCAGCCAAGATAGGGGACAGGGGGCTGGGGAGACCCAGTACTTC.

This clonotype showed up just a few times. The chain links TRBV20-1 to TRBJ1-4; TRBD1 aligns across 8 bases. The V and J ends lost 4 bases and 2 bases, in that order; junction bases with no gene match: 3. CDR3 length: 14 residues. Germline V gene sequence: CDR1 DFQATT, CDR2 SNEGSKA (reference sequence). CDR3 sequence reads: CSAIRTGTNEKLFF. The CDR3 region has the DNA TGCAGTGCTATTAGGACAGGGACTAATGAAAAACTGTTTTTT.

This rearrangement joins TRBV10-3 to TRBJ1-2, with D unclear. The CDR3 sequence is 13 residues long. The germline V gene encodes CDR1 ENHRY and CDR2 SYGVKD. CDR3 DNA: TGTGCTAGAGGCAGTGAACCCTTCTATGGCTACACCTTC. This sequence encodes CARGSEPFYGYTF.

In this sample, this clonotype turned up many times. V gene TRBV7-3 combines with J gene TRBJ1-1; 7 nucleotides align to TRBD1. V lost 5 bases, J lost 5 bases, and 5 bases stayed unmatched. CDR1 is SGHTA, CDR2 FQGTGA, per germline. This CDR3 comprises 13 residues. CDR3 nucleotides: TGTGCCAGCAGCCCACAGGGGTGGACTGAAGCTTTCTTT. This translates into CASSPQGWTEAFF.

This clonotype was picked up many times. This sequence joins TRBV7-8 and TRBJ1-6; TRBD1 might be the D (6 bases). With 1 base removed from V and 5 bases from J, the gap between germline ends came to 12 bases. The V gene's germline CDR1 is SGHVS and CDR2 FQNEAQ. The CDR3 is 16 amino acids. CDR3 loop: CASSLEPGAHNSPLHF. The CDR3 nucleotides are TGTGCCAGCAGCTTAGAACCGGGGGCGCATAATTCACCCCTCCACTTT.

The chain couples TRBV12-3 or TRBV12-4 to TRBJ2-5; D might be TRBD2 (5 bases). Deletions cut 2 bases from V and 3 bases from J, with 13 bases between. The CDR3 length is 15 residues. CDR3: CASSLIRHGEETQYF. CDR3 nucleotides: TGTGCCAGCAGTTTAATTAGGCACGGGGAAGAGACCCAGTACTTC.

In its sample, this clonotype was seen many times. The chain links TRBV15 to TRBJ1-6, with TRBD1 matching over 9 bases. The CDR3 consists of 15 residues. J lost 9 bases, V lost 4 bases, and 7 bases had no gene match. In germline, CDR1 is LNHNV, CDR2 YYDKDF (reference sequence). The chain's CDR3 is CATSTVGQGPSPLHF. The CDR3 bases are TGTGCCACCAGCACCGTGGGACAGGGACCTTCACCCCTCCACTTT.

With regard to this clonotype: A junction boundary mismatches the germline segment, possibly from a read error. The rearrangement links TRBV24-1 to TRBJ2-7, with D uncertain. The CDR3 consists of 14 residues. The germline gives CDR1 KGHDR, CDR2 SFDVKD. The CDR3 bases are TGTGTCATCAGAATGGACCAGTCTTCCTACGAGCAGTGCTTC. Protein product: CVIRMDQSSYEQCF.

This clonotype was detected only a few times. This chain uses TRBV13 with TRBJ2-5; D gene uncertain. CDR1 is PRHDT and CDR2 is FYEKMQ in the germline V gene (reference sequence). This CDR3 has 14 residues. Trimming took off 2 bases at V and 5 bases at J, with 12 bases between the two ends. The CDR3 nucleotides read TGTGCCAGCAGCTTACGGACCGGTAGTGAGACCCAGTACTTC. It yields the protein CASSLRTGSETQYF.

This clonotype was counted at least ten times. The chain uses TRBV24-1 and TRBJ2-5; tentatively, D is TRBD1 (6 bases). Germline V lookup: CDR1 KGHDR, CDR2 SFDVKD. The CDR3 is made up of 17 amino acids. Trimming pared 2 bases from V and 0 bases from J, leaving 15 bases between. CDR3 in amino acids: CATSDSRQEEYQETQYF. DNA of the CDR3: TGTGCCACCAGTGATTCTCGACAGGAAGAGTACCAAGAGACCCAGTACTTC.

CDR3 bases: TGTGCCAGTAGTAACCCCGGACAGGTTGACTACGAGCAGTACTTC. As protein: CASSNPGQVDYEQYF. This sequence joins TRBV19 and TRBJ2-7, with 7 bases matching TRBD1. Trimming cost V 4 bases and J 3 bases; bases outside gene matches: 9. Germline V gene lookup returns CDR1 LNHDA and CDR2 SQIVND (reference sequence). There are 15 residues in the CDR3.

The chain has TRBV7-2 and TRBJ2-6; no clear D gene. With 5 bases removed from V and 3 bases from J, the gap between germline ends came to 5 bases. Germline V gene data show CDR1 as SGHTA and CDR2 as FQGNSA. This CDR3 region has 13 residues. The CDR3 DNA is TGTGCCAGCAGCGAGGATGGGGCCAACGTCCTGACTTTC. Translated: CASSEDGANVLTF.

In its sample, this clonotype was seen once. J is TRBJ1-5 and V is TRBV24-1; D not resolved. Germline V gene lookup returns CDR1 KGHDR and CDR2 SFDVKD. V lost 4 bases and J lost 8, with 11 bases in between. The CDR3 extends over 13 amino acids. This CDR3 reads CATSDVGGKPQHF. The CDR3 DNA reads TGTGCCACCAGTGACGTCGGAGGGAAGCCCCAGCATTTT.

This clonotype has a handful of counts. This chain joins TRBV20-1 and TRBJ2-5; 10 bases fit TRBD2. CDR1 is DFQATT and CDR2 is SNEGSKA in the germline V gene (reference sequence). V was clipped by 0 bases and J by 4 bases; unmatched bases: 11. The CDR3 has 17 amino acids. CDR3 sequence reads: CSARDRPSGRNRETQYF. The CDR3 DNA sequence: TGCAGTGCTAGAGATCGCCCTAGCGGGAGAAATCGAGAGACCCAGTACTTC.

The chain employs TRBV12-3 or TRBV12-4 and TRBJ1-4, with a possible D match to TRBD1 (6 bases). V lost 7 bases, J lost 7 bases, and 16 bases lay in between. The CDR3 extends over 14 amino acids. CDR3 in DNA: TGTGCCAGCAACCCAACAGGGCTGAGTGAAAAACTGTTTTTT. It codes for CASNPTGLSEKLFF.

The chain is built from TRBV20-1 and TRBJ1-1; D call uncertain. CDR1 is DFQATT, CDR2 SNEGSKA, per germline (reference sequence). This CDR3 is built from 13 residues. Trimming took off 6 bases at V and 0 bases at J, with 11 bases between the two ends. The CDR3 nucleotides read TGCAGTGCAAGGACGGTCATGAACACTGAAGCTTTCTTT. It is translated as CSARTVMNTEAFF.

This clonotype was detected ten times or more. J is TRBJ1-2 and V is TRBV9; D not resolved. Trimming removed 5 bases from V and 4 bases from J, with 12 bases in between. This CDR3 region has 13 residues. CDR1 and CDR2 from the germline V gene are SGDLS and YYNGEE. The DNA of the CDR3 is TGTGCCAGCAGTGCAGGAGGGCTCTATGGCTACACCTTC. This encodes CASSAGGLYGYTF.

The CDR3 nucleotides are TGTGCCAGCAGTTACGGGGCAGGGAATACCGGGGAGCTGTTTTTT. This sequence encodes CASSYGAGNTGELFF. The chain is built from TRBV7-9 and TRBJ2-2, with D possibly being TRBD1 or TRBD2 (5 bases each). V lost 6 bases to trimming and J lost 5 bases, with 16 bases between them. CDR1 SEHNR and CDR2 FQNEAQ come from the germline V gene (reference sequence). CDR3 length: 15 amino acids.

This clonotype has at least ten counts. The chain recombines TRBV29-1 with TRBJ1-1; 10 nucleotides match TRBD1. Germline V gene data show CDR1 as SQVTM and CDR2 as ANQGSEA. The CDR3 has 13 amino acids. With 6 bases clipped from V and 8 bases from J, the junction kept 9 bases outside the gene matches. CDR3 sequence reads: CSVPSGQGNEAFF. The CDR3 nucleotides read TGCAGCGTACCATCGGGACAGGGGAACGAAGCTTTCTTT.

This clonotype was counted many times. The CDR3 is CASGTSGNYEQYF. The CDR3 DNA reads as TGTGCCAGCGGGACTAGCGGGAACTACGAGCAGTACTTC. The chain couples TRBV7-2 to TRBJ2-7; 13 bases line up with TRBD2. Germline CDR1 is SGHTA and CDR2 is FQGNSA. The CDR3 loop spans 13 amino acids. J lost 3 bases, V lost 8 bases, and 1 base had no gene match.

Details on this clonotype: No conserved phenylalanine or tryptophan is present at the end of the CDR3, so a read error is the likely explanation. The DNA is omitted, as the CDR3 cannot be located on it reliably, and the CDR3 follows TCRdb's listing. J is TRBJ1-4 and V is TRBV29-1; the D call in the table, TRBD1, was not verified against the DNA. CDR1 is SQVTM, CDR2 ANQGSEA, per germline. 9 amino acids form the CDR3, both terminal residues included. This CDR3 reads CSVGEGAVH.